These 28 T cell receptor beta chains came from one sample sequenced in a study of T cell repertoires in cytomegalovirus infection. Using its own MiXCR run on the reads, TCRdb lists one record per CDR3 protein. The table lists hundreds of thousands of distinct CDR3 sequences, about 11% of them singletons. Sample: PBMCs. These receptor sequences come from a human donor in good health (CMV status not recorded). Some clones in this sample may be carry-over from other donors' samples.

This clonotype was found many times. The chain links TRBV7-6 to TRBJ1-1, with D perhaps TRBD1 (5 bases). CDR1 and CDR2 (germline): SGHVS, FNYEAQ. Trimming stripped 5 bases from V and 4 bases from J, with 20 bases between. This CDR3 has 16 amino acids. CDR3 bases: TGTGCCAGCAGCCCGGCAACCGGGACCTCCGGCACTGAAGCTTTCTTT. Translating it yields CASSPATGTSGTEAFF.

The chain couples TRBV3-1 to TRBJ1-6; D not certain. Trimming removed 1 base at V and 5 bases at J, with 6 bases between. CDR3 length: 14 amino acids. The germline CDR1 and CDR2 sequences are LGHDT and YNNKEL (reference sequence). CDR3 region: CASSQAKDNSPLHF. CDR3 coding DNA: TGTGCCAGCAGCCAAGCTAAGGATAATTCACCCCTCCACTTT.

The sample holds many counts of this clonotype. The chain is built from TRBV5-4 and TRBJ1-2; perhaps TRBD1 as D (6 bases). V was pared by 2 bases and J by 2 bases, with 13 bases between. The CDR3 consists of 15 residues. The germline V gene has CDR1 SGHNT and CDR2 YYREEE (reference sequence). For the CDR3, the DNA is TGTGCCAGCAGCTTAGACAGGCAGACGAACTATGGCTACACCTTC. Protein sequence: CASSLDRQTNYGYTF.

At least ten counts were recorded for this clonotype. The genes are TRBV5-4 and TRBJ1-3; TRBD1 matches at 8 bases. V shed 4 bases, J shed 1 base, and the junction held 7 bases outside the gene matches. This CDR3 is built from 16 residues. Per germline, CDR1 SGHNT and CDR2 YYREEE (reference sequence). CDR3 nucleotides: TGTGCCAGCAGCAAAGGAACAGGGGGGTCTGGAAACACCATATATTTT. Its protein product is CASSKGTGGSGNTIYF.

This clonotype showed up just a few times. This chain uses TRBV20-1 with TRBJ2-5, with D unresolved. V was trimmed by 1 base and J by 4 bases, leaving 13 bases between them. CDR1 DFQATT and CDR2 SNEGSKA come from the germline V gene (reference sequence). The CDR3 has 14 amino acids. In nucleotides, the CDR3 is TGCAGTGCTAGAGTTCCCGACGGATTAGAGACCCAGTACTTC. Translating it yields CSARVPDGLETQYF.

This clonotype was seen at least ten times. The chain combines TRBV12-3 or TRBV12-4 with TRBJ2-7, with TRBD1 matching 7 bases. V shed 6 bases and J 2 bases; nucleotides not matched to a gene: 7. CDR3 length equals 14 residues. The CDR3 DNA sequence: TGTGCCAGCAGCCGGGACAGTATCACCTACGAGCAGTACTTC. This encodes CASSRDSITYEQYF.

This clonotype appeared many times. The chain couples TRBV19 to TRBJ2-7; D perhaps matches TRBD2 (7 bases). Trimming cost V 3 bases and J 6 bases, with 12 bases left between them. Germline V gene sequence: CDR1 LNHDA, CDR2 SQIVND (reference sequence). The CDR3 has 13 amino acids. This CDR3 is CASSIGEGGEQYF. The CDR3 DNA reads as TGTGCCAGTAGTATCGGGGAGGGGGGCGAGCAGTACTTC.

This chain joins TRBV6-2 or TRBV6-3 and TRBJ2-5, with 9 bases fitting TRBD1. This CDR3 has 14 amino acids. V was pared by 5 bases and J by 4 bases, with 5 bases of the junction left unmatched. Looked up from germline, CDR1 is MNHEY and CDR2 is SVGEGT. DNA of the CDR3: TGTGCCAGCAGTCCCCGACAGGGGGGAGAGACCCAGTACTTC. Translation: CASSPRQGGETQYF.

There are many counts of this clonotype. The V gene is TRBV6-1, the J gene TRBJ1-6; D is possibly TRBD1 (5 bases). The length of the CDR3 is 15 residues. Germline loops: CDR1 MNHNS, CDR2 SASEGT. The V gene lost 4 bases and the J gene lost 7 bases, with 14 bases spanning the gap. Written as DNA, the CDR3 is TGTGCCAGCAGTGCCCGCGGGGCGGGAAATTCACCCCTCCACTTT. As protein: CASSARGAGNSPLHF.

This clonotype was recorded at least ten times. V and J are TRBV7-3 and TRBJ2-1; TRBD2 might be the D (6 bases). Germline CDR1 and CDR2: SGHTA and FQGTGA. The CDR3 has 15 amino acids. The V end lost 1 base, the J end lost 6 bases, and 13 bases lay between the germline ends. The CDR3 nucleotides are TGTGCCAGCAGCTTAAGCCGGGAGTGGGGCAATGAGCAGTTCTTC. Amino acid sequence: CASSLSREWGNEQFF.

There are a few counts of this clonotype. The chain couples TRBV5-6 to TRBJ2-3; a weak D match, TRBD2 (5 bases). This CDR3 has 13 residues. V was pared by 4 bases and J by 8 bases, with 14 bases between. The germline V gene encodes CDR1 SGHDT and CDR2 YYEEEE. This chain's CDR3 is CASSPNGGLTQYF. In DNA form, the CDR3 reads TGTGCCAGCAGCCCCAACGGAGGCCTTACGCAGTATTTT.

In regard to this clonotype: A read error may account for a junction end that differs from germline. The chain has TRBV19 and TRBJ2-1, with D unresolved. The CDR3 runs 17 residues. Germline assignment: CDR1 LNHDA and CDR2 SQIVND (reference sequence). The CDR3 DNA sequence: TGTGCCAGTAGTATAGGGCCAGGTCCTAAGCGCTACAATGAGCGGTTCTTC. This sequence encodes CASSIGPGPKRYNERFF.

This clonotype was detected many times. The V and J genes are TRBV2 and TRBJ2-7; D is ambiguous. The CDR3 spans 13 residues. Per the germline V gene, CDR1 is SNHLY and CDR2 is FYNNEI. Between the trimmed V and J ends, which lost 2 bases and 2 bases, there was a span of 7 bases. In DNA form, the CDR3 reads TGTGCCAGCAGTGAAAGTCTGACCTACGAGCAGTACTTC. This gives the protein CASSESLTYEQYF.

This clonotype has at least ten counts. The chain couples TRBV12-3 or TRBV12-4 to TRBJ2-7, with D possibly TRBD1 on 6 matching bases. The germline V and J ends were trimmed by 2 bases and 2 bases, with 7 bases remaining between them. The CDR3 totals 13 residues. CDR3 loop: CASSLNRAYEQYF. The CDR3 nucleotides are TGTGCCAGCAGTTTAAACAGGGCCTACGAGCAGTACTTC.

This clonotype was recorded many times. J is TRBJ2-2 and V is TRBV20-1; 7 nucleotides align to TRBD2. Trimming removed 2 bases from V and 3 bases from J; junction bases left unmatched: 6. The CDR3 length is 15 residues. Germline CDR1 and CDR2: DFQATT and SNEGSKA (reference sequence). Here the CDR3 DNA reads TGCAGTGCTAGATCCCCTGGGAGGGACACCGGGGAGCTGTTTTTT. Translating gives CSARSPGRDTGELFF.

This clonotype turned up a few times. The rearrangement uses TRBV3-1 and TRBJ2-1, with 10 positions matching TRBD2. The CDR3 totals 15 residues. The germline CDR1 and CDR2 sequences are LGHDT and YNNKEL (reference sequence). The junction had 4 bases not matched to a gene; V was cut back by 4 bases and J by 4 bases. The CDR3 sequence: CASSRPSGGYNEQFF. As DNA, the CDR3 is TGTGCCAGCAGCCGCCCTAGCGGGGGATACAATGAGCAGTTCTTC.

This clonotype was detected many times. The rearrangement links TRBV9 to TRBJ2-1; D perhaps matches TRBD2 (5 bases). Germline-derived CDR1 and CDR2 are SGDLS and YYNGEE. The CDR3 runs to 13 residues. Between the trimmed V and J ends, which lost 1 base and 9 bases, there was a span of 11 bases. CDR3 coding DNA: TGTGCCAGCAGCGTACTCCCAGAGGGTGAGCAGTTCTTC. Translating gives CASSVLPEGEQFF.

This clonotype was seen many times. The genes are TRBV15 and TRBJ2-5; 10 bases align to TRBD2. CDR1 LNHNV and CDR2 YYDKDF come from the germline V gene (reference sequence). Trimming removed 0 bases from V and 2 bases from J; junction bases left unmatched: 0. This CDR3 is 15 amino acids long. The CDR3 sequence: CATSRELAGQETQYF. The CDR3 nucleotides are TGTGCCACCAGCAGAGAACTAGCGGGGCAAGAGACCCAGTACTTC.

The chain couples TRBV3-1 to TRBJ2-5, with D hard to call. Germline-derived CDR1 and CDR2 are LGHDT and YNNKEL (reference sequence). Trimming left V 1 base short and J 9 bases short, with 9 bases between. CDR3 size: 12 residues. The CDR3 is CASSQVRSSQYF. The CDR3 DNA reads TGTGCCAGCAGCCAAGTTAGGTCGTCCCAGTACTTC.

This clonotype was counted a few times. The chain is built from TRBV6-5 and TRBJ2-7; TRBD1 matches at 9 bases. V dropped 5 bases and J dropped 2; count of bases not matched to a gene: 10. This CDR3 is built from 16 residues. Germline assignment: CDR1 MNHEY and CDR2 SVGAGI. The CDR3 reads CASSRSLGQGPYEQYF. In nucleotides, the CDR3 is TGTGCCAGCAGTCGATCCCTGGGACAGGGTCCCTACGAGCAGTACTTC.

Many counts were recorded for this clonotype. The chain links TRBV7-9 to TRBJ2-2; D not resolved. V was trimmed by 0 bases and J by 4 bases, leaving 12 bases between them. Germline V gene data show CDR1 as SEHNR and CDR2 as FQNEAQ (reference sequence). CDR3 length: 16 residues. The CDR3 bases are TGTGCCAGCAGCTTAGCGGTTAGGGCTCTCACCGGGGAGCTGTTTTTT. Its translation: CASSLAVRALTGELFF.

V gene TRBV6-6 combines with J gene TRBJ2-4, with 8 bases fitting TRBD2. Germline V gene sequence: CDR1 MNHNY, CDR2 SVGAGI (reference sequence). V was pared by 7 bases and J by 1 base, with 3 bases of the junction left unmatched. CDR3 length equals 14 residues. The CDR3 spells CASMGGGAKNIQYF. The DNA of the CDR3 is TGTGCCAGCATGGGCGGGGGGGCCAAAAACATTCAGTACTTC.

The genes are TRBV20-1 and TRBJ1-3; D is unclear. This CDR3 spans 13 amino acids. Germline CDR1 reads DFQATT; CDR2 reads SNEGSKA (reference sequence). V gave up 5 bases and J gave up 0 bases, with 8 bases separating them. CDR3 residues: CSASTGSGNTIYF. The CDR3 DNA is TGCAGTGCTTCAACGGGCTCTGGAAACACCATATATTTT.

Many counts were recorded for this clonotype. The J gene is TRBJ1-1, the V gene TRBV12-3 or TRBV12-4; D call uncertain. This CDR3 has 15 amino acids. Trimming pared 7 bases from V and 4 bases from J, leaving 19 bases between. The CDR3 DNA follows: TGTGCCAGCACCCTCGGCGCGGGCCTGGGCACTGAAGCTTTCTTT. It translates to CASTLGAGLGTEAFF.

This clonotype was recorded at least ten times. CDR3 sequence (DNA): TGTGCCAGCAGCCCCCCCCGGCAGCTCTACGAGCAGTACTTC. Encoded protein: CASSPPRQLYEQYF. The chain combines TRBV7-8 with TRBJ2-7; D gene uncertain. The CDR3 is 14 amino acids. Per germline, CDR1 SGHVS and CDR2 FQNEAQ. V was trimmed by 5 bases and J by 3 bases, leaving 14 bases between them. Full variable domain (rest looked up from reference TRBV7-8 and TRBJ2-7): GAGVSQSPRYKVAKRGQDVALRCDPISGHVSLFWYQQALGQGPEFLTYFQNEAQLDKSGLPSDRFFAERPEGSVSTLKIQRTQQEDSAVYLCASSPPRQLYEQYFGPGTRLTVT.

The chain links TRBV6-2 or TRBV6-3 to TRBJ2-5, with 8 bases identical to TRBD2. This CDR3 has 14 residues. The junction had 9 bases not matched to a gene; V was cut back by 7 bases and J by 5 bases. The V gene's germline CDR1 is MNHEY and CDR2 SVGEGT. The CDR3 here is CASNRGLEGETQYF. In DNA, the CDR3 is TGTGCCAGCAACCGGGGACTAGAGGGTGAGACCCAGTACTTC.

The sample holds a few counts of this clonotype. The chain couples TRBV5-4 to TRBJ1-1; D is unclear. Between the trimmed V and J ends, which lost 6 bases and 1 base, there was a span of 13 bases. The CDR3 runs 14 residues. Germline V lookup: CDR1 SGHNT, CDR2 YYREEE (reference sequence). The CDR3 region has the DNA TGTGCCAGCACTCGTGGGCAGGAGAACACTGAAGCTTTCTTT. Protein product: CASTRGQENTEAFF. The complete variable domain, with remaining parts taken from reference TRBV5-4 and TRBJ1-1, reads ETGVTQSPTHLIKTRGQQVTLRCSSQSGHNTVSWYQQALGQGPQFIFQYYREEENGRGNFPPRFSGLQFPNYSSELNVNALELDDSALYLCASTRGQENTEAFFGQGTRLTVV.

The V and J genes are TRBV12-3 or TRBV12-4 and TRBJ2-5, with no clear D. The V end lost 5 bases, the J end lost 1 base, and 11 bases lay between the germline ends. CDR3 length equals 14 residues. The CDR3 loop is CASSGFRSQETQYF. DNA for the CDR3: TGTGCCAGCAGTGGGTTCCGGTCCCAAGAGACCCAGTACTTC.